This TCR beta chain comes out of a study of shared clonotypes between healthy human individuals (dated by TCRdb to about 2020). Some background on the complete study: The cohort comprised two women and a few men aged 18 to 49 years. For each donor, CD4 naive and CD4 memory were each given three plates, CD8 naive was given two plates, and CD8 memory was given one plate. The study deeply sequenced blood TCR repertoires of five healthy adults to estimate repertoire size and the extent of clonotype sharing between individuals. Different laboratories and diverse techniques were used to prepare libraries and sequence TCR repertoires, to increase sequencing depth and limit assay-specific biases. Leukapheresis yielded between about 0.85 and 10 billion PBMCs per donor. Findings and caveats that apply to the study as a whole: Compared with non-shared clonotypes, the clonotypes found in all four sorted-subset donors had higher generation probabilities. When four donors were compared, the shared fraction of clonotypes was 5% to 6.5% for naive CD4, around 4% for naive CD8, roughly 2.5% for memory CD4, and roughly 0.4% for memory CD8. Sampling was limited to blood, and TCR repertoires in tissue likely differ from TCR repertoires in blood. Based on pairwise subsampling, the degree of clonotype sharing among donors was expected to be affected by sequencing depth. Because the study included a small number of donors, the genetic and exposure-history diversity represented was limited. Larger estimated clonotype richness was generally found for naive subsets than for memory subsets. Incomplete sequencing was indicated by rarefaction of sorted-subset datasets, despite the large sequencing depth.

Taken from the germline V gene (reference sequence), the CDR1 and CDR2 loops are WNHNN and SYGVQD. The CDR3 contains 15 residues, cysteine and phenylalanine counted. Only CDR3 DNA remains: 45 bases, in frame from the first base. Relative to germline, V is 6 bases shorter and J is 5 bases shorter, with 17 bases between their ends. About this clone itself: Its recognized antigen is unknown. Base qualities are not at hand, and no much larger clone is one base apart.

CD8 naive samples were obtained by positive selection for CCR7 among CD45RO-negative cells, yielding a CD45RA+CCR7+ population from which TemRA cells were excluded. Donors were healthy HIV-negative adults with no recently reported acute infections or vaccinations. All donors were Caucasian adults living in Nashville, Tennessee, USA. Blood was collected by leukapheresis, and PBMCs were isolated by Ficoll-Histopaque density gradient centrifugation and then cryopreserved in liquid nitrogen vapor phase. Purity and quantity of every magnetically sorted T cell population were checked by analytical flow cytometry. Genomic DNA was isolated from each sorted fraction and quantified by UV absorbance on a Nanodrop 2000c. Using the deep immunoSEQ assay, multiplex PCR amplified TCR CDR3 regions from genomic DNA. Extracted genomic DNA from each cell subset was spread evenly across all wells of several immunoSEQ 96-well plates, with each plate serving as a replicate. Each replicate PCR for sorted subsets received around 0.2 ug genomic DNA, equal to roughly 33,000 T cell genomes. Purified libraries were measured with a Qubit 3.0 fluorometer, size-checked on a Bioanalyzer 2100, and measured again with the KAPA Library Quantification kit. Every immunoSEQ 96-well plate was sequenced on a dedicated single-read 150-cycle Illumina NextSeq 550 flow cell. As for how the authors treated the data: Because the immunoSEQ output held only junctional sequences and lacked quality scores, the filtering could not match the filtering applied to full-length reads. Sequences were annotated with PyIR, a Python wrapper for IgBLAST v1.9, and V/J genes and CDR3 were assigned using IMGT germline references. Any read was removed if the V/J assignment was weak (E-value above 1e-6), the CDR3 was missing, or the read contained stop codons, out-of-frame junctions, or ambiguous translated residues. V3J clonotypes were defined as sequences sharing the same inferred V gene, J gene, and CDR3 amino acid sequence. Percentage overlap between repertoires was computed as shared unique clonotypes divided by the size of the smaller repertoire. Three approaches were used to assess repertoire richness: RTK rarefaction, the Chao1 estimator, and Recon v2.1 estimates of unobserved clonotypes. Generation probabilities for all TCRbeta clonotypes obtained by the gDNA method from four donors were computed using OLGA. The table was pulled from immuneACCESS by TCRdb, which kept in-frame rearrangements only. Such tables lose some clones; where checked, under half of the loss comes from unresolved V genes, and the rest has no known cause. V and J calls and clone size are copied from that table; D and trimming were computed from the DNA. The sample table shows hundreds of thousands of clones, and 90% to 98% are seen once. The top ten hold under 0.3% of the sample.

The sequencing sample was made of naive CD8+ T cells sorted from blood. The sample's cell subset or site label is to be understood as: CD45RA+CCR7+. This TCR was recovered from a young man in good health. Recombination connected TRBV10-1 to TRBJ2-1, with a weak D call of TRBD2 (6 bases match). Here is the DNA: TGCGCCAGCAGCGACCCCGCAGCGGGCAACAATGAGCAGTTCTTC. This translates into CASSDPAAGNNEQFF.